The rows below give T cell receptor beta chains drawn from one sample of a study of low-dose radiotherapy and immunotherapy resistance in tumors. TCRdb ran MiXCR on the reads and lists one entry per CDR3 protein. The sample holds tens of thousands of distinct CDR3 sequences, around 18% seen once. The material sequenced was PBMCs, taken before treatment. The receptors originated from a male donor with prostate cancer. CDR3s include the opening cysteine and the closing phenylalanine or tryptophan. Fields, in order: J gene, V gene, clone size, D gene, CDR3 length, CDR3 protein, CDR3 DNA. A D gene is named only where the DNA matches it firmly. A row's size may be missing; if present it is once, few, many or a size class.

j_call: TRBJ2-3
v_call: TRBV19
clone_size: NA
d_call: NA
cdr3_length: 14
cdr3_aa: CASSTGSPIGTQYF
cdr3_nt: TGTGCCAGTAGCACCGGGTCCCCTATTGGTACGCAGTATTTT

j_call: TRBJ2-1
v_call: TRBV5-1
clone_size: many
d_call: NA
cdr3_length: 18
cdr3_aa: CASSASPGHGVSYNEQFF
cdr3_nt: TGCGCCAGCAGCGCGAGCCCGGGCCACGGGGTCTCATACAATGAGCAGTTCTTC

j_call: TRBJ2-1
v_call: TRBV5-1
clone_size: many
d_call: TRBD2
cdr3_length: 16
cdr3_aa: CASSLDLAGGYNEQFF
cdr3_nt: TGCGCCAGCAGCTTGGATCTAGCGGGAGGTTACAATGAGCAGTTCTTC

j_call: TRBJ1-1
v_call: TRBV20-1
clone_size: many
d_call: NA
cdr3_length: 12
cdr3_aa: CSARDSNTEAFF
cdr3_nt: TGCAGTGCTAGAGATTCGAACACTGAAGCTTTCTTT

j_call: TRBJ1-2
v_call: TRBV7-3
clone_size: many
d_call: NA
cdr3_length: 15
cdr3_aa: CASSPRGAANYGYTF
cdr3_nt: TGTGCCAGCAGCCCCCGTGGGGCCGCTAACTATGGCTACACCTTC

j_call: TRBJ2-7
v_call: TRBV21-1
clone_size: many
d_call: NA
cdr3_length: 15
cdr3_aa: CASSKIMAQNYEQYF
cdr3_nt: TGTGCCAGCAGCAAAATCATGGCACAGAACTACGAGCAGTACTTC

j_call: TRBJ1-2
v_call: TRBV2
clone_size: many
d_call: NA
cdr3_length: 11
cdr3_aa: CASSVQVPFTF
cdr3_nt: TGTGCCAGCAGTGTACAGGTGCCTTTCACCTTC

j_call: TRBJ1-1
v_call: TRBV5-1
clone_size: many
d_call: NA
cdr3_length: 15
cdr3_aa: CASSLVEGRNTEAFF
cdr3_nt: TGCGCCAGCAGCTTGGTGGAGGGCCGGAACACTGAAGCTTTCTTT

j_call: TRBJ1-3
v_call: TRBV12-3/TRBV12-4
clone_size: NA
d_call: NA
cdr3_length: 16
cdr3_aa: CASSLGGGQSTNTIYF
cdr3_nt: TGTGCCAGCAGTTTAGGCGGGGGGCAGTCTACTAACACCATATATTTT

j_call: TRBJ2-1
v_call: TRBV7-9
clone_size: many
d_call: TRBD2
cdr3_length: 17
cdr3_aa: CASSLAPSGGIYNEQFF
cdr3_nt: TGTGCCAGCAGCTTAGCGCCTAGCGGGGGAATTTACAATGAGCAGTTCTTC

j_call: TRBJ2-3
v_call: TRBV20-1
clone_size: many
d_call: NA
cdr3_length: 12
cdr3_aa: CSASPGQNTQYF
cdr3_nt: TGCAGTGCTAGTCCGGGGCAAAATACGCAGTATTTT

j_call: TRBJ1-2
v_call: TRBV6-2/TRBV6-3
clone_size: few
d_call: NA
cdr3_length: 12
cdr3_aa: CASSRDGDGYTF
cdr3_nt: TGTGCCAGCAGTCGAGACGGGGATGGCTACACCTTC

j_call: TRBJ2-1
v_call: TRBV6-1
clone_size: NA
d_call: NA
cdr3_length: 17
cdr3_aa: CASIPRLRANSYNEQFF
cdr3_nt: TGTGCCAGCATCCCCCGACTAAGGGCAAACTCCTACAATGAGCAGTTCTTC

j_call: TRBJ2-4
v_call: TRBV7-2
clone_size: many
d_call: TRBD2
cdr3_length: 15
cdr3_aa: CASSRTSGGGGIQYF
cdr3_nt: TGTGCCAGCAGCCGGACTAGCGGGGGGGGGGGCATTCAGTACTTC

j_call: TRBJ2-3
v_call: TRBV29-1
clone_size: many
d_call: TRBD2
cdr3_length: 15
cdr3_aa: CSVSLAGGYTDTQYF
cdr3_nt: TGCAGCGTTTCACTAGCGGGGGGGTACACAGATACGCAGTATTTT

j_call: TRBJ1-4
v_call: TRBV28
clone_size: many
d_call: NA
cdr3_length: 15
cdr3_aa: CASSSWGGRNEKLFF
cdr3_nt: TGTGCCAGCAGTAGTTGGGGGGGCCGTAATGAAAAACTGTTTTTT

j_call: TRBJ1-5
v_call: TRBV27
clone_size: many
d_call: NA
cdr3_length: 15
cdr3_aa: CASSFRGQGNQPQHF
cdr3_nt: TGTGCCAGCAGTTTCCGGGGGCAGGGCAATCAGCCCCAGCATTTT

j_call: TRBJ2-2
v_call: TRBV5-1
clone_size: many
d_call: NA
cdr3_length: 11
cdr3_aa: CASRNTGELFF
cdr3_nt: TGCGCCAGCCGAAACACCGGGGAGCTGTTTTTT

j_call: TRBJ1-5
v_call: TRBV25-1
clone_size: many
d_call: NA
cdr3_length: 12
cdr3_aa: CASRTGNQPQHF
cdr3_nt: TGTGCCAGCAGGACTGGCAATCAGCCCCAGCATTTT

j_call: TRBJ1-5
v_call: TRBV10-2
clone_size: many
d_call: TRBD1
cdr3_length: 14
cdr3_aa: CASSSGTGHQPQHF
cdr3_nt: TGCGCCAGCAGTTCCGGGACAGGGCATCAGCCCCAGCATTTT

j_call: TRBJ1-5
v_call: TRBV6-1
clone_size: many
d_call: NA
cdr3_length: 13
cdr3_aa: CASSVEGSQPQHF
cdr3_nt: TGTGCCAGCAGTGTTGAGGGATCCCAGCCCCAGCATTTT

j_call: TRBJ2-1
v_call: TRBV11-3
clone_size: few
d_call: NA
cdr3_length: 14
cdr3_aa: CASSLYGQYNEQFF
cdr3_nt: TGTGCCAGCAGCTTATACGGCCAATACAATGAGCAGTTCTTC